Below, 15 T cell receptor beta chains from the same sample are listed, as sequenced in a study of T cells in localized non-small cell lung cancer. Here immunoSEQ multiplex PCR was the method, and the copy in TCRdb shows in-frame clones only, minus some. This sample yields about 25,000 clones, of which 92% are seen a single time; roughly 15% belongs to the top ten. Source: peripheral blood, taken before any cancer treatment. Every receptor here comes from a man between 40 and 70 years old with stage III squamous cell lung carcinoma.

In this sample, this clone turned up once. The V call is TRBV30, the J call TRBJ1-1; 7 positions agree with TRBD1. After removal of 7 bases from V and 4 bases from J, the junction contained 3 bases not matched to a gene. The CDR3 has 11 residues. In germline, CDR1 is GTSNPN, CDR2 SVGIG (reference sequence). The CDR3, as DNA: TGTGCCTTTGACAGGGTCACTGAAGCTTTCTTT. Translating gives CAFDRVTEAFF.

The CDR3 DNA reads TGTGCCAGCAGCTTAGGTGCGGGAGCATCCTACAATGAGCAGTTCTTC. This encodes CASSLGAGASYNEQFF. The chain has TRBV11-2 and TRBJ2-1; the match to TRBD2 covers 7 bases. The germline gives CDR1 SGHAT, CDR2 FQNNGV. With 1 base clipped from V and 1 base from J, the junction kept 4 bases outside the gene matches. The CDR3 has 16 amino acids. Together with reference TRBV11-2 and TRBJ2-1, the CDR3 gives the full variable domain: EAGVAQSPRYKIIEKRQSVAFWCNPISGHATLYWYQQILGQGPKLLIQFQNNGVVDDSQLPKDRFSAERLKGVDSTLKIQPAKLEDSAVYLCASSLGAGASYNEQFFGPGTRLTVL.

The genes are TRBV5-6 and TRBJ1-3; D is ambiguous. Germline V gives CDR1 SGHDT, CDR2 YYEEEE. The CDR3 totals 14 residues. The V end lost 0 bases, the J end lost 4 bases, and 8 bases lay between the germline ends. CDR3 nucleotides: TGTGCCAGCAGCTTGGGTGAAGTAGGAAACACCATATATTTT. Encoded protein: CASSLGEVGNTIYF.

CDR3 in amino acids: CASSQDSGRPDTQYF. In DNA form, the CDR3 reads TGTGCCAGCAGCCAAGATAGCGGGAGGCCGGATACGCAGTATTTT. The chain employs TRBV4-2 and TRBJ2-3, with TRBD2 identical over 10 bases. The germline CDR1 and CDR2 sequences are LGHNA and YNFKEQ. The CDR3 sequence is 15 residues long. J lost 6 bases, V lost 0 bases, and 3 bases had no gene match.

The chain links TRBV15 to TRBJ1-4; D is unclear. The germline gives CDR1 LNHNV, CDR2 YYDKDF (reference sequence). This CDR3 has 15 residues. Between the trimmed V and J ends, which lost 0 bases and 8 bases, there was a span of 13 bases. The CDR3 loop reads CATSREEGMEEKLFF. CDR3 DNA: TGTGCCACCAGCAGAGAGGAGGGTATGGAGGAAAAACTGTTTTTT.

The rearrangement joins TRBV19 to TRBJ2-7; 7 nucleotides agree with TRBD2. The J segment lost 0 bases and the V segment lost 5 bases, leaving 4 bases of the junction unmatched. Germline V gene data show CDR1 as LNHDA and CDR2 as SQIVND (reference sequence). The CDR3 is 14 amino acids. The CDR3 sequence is CASSFRTSSYEQYF. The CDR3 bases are TGTGCCAGTAGTTTCAGGACTAGCTCCTACGAGCAGTACTTC.

The CDR3 region is CASSREENQPQHF. CDR3 bases: TGTGCCAGCTCACGGGAGGAAAATCAGCCCCAGCATTTT. This chain connects TRBV18 to TRBJ1-5; the D is unclear. Germline-derived CDR1 and CDR2 are KGHSH and LQKENI. The CDR3 contains 13 residues. V gave up 4 bases and J gave up 4 bases, with 8 bases separating them.

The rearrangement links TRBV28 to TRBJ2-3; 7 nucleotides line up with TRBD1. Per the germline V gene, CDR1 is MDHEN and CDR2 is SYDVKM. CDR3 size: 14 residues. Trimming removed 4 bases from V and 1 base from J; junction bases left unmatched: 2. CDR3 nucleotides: TGTGCCAGCAGTTCCGGACAGGGCACAGATACGCAGTATTTT. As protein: CASSSGQGTDTQYF. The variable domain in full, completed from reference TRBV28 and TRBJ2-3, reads DVKVTQSSRYLVKRTGEKVFLECVQDMDHENMFWYRQDPGLGLRLIYFSYDVKMKEKGDIPEGYSVSREKKERFSLILESASTNQTSMYLCASSSGQGTDTQYFGPGTRLTVL.

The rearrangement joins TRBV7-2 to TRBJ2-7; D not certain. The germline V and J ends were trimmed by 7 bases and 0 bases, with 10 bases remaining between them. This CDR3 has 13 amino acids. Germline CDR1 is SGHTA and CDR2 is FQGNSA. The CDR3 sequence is CASNPLDSYEQYF. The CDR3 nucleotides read TGTGCCAGCAACCCTCTTGACTCCTACGAGCAGTACTTC. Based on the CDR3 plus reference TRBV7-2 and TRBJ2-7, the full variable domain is GAGVSQSPSNKVTEKGKDVELRCDPISGHTALYWYRQSLGQGLEFLIYFQGNSAPDKSGLPSDRFSAERTGGSVSTLTIQRTQQEDSAVYLCASNPLDSYEQYFGPGTRLTVT.

The CDR3 DNA reads TGCGCCAGCAGCCAGGGGATTTACGAGCAGTACTTC. This sequence encodes CASSQGIYEQYF. V is TRBV4-1 and J is TRBJ2-7; D ambiguous. This CDR3 spans 12 amino acids. Germline V gives CDR1 MGHRA, CDR2 YSYEKL. Trimming removed 3 bases at V and 4 bases at J, with 7 bases between.

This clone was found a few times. The CDR3 DNA sequence: TGTGCCATCAGTGGAAAACAGGGGTCGAACACTGAAGCTTTCTTT. It specifies CAISGKQGSNTEAFF. The V and J genes are TRBV10-3 and TRBJ1-1; 7 bases line up with TRBD1. J lost 1 base, V lost 4 bases, and 6 bases had no gene match. Germline CDR1 is ENHRY and CDR2 is SYGVKD. This CDR3 spans 15 amino acids.

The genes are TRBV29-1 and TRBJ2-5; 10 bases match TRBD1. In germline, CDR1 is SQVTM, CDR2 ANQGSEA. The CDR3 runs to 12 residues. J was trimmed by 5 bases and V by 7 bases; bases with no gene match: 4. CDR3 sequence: CSGRTGGETQYF. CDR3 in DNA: TGCAGCGGGAGGACAGGGGGGGAGACCCAGTACTTC.

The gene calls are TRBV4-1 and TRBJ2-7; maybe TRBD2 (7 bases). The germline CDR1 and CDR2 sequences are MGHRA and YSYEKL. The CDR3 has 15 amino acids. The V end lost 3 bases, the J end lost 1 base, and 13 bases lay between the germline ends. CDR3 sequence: CASSQGGTPSYEQYF. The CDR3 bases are TGCGCCAGCAGCCAGGGGGGGACACCTTCCTACGAGCAGTACTTC.

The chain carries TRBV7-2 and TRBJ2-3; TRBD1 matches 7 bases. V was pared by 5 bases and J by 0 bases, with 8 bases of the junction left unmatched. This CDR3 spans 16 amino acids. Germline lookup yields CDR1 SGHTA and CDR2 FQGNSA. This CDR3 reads CASSKGTATSTDTQYF. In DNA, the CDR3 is TGTGCCAGCAGCAAAGGGACAGCCACTAGCACAGATACGCAGTATTTT.

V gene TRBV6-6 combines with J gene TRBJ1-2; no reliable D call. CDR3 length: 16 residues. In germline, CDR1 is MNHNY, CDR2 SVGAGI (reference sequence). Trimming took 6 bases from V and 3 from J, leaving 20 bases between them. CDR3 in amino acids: CASRPTVASMDYGYTF. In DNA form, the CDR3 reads TGTGCCAGCAGACCTACGGTTGCATCCATGGACTATGGCTACACCTTC.